This paragraph reports one TCR beta chain. What this receptor recognizes is not known. No base qualities exist here, and no much larger clone lies one base off it. From a lookup of the germline V gene, CDR1 and CDR2 are SNHLY and FYNNEI. CDR3 length: 11 amino acids, cysteine to phenylalanine. Of the read, only the CDR3 DNA is kept; its 33 bases are in frame from base 1. V is shortened by 8 bases, J by 3 bases, and the region joining them spans 7 bases. Using the deep immunoSEQ assay, TCR CDR3 regions were amplified from genomic DNA by multiplex PCR. Genomic DNA extracted from each cell subset was distributed evenly over all wells of several immunoSEQ 96-well plates, and each plate served as one replicate. For sorted subsets, approximately 190 ng of genomic DNA, equivalent to roughly 30,000 T cell genomes, went into each replicate PCR. The purified libraries were quantified using a Qubit 3.0 fluorometer, sized with a Bioanalyzer 2100, and then quantified again using the KAPA Library Quantification kit. Every immunoSEQ 96-well plate was sequenced on a separate single-read 150-cycle Illumina NextSeq 550 flow cell. Per the authors' processing: Because only junctional sequences without quality scores were contained in the immunoSEQ output, filtering matching that applied to full-length reads could not be performed. To assign V/J genes and CDR3, sequences were annotated against IMGT germline references using PyIR, a Python wrapper for IgBLAST v1.9. Any read was removed if the V/J assignment was weak (E-value above 1e-6), the CDR3 was missing, or the read contained stop codons, out-of-frame junctions, or ambiguous translated residues. V3J clonotypes were defined by identical inferred V gene, J gene, and CDR3 amino acid sequence. To compute the percentage overlap between repertoires, the number of shared unique clonotypes was divided by the size of the smaller repertoire. Three approaches were used to assess repertoire richness: RTK rarefaction, the Chao1 estimator, and Recon v2.1 estimates of unobserved clonotypes. OLGA was used to compute generation probabilities for all TCRbeta clonotypes that the gDNA method yielded from a handful of donors. Entries here come from immuneACCESS through TCRdb and include only in-frame sequences with V and J called. Some clones fail to appear in such tables; in the studies checked, an unresolved V gene covers under half of the shortfall, and the cause of the remainder is unknown. V and J calls plus clone size are reproduced from that table; the DNA served to infer D and trimming. For this sample the table gives about 2 million clones, of which less than 95% were detected only once. 0.9% to 1.5% of the sample is taken by the ten largest.

The data stem from a study of shared clonotypes between healthy human individuals (dated by TCRdb to 2020 to 2022). Describing the broader study: A couple of women and a few men aged 18 to 49 years were included in the cohort. For each donor, three plates each were used for CD4 naive and CD4 memory, two plates were used for CD8 naive, and one plate was used for CD8 memory. The study deeply sequenced blood TCR repertoires of five healthy adults to estimate repertoire size and the extent of clonotype sharing between individuals. Libraries were prepared and TCR repertoires were sequenced by different laboratories using diverse techniques, in order to increase sequencing depth and limit assay-specific biases. Leukapheresis yielded between about 0.85 and 10 billion PBMCs per donor.

CD8 naive samples consisted of CD45RO-negative cells that were positively selected for CCR7, yielding a CD45RA+CCR7+ population without TemRA cells. Healthy HIV-negative adults with no recently reported acute infections or vaccinations were included as donors. Every donor was a Caucasian adult living in Nashville, Tennessee, USA. After blood collection by leukapheresis, PBMCs were isolated using Ficoll-Histopaque density gradient centrifugation and then cryopreserved in the vapor phase of liquid nitrogen. Purity and quantity of every magnetically sorted T cell population were checked by analytical flow cytometry. Genomic DNA was isolated from each sorted fraction and quantified by UV absorbance on a Nanodrop 2000c. The paper as a whole reports these results and caveats: Sampling was restricted to blood, and TCR repertoires in tissue are likely to differ from TCR repertoires in blood. Compared with non-shared clonotypes, the clonotypes found in all four sorted-subset donors had higher generation probabilities. Larger estimated clonotype richness was generally found for naive subsets than for memory subsets. Pairwise subsampling indicated that sequencing depth was expected to affect the degree of clonotype sharing among donors. Because the study included only a small number of donors, the genetic and exposure-history diversity represented was limited. Incomplete sequencing was indicated by rarefaction of sorted-subset datasets, despite the large sequencing depth. Across a handful of donors, approximately 5% of naive CD4, approximately 4% of naive CD8, about 2.3% of memory CD4, and 0.3% to 0.45% of memory CD8 clonotypes were shared.

The rearranged chain carries TRBV2 and TRBJ1-2; TRBD1 could be the D gene, as 5 bases match. This TCR came from a man between 18 and 35 years old in good health. Sequencing was done on a sample of naive CD8+ T cells sorted from blood. Read against the paper, the sample's cell subset or site label means: CD45RA+CCR7+. The DNA is as follows: TGTGCCAGCTTGGGGGACTATGGCTACACCTTC. Translated, it gives CASLGDYGYTF.